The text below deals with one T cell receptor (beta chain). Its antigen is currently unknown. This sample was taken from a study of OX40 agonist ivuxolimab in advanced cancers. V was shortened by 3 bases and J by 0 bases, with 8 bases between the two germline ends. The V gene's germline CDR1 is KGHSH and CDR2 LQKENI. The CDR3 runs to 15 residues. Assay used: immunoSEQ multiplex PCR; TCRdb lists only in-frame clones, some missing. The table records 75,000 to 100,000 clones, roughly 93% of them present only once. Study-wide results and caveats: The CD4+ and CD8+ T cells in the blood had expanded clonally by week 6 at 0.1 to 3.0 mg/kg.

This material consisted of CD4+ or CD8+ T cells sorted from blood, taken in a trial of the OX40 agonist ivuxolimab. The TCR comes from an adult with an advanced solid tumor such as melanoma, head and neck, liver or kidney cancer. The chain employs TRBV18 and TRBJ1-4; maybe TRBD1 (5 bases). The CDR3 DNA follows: TGTGCCAGCTCACCCCGAGGGGCAACTAATGAAAAACTGTTTTTT. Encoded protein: CASSPRGATNEKLFF.